This entry describes one T cell receptor beta chain. TCRdb keeps only in-frame clones here, not all; method: immunoSEQ multiplex PCR. In the table there are more than 200,000 clones, roughly four fifths of which are singletons. The J segment lost 4 bases and the V segment lost 4 bases, leaving 8 bases of the junction unmatched. This CDR3 spans 16 amino acids. Germline values: CDR1 KGHDR, CDR2 SFDVKD. This specimen belongs to a study of blood T cell repertoires in COVID-19. At the level of the study: The cDNA or gDNA used as material had been derived from T cells, B-cell-depleted T cells, or PBMCs.

This receptor was taken from a woman aged 40 to 50 with active or convalescent COVID-19. Sequenced: peripheral blood. The chain combines TRBV24-1 with TRBJ2-5, with 10 bases aligning to TRBD1. The CDR3 nucleotides are TGTGCCACCAGTGAAGCCGGGACAGGGGTGTCAGAGACCCAGTACTTC. This gives the protein CATSEAGTGVSETQYF.